This T cell receptor (beta chain) appears in the sequencing data of a study of graft-versus-host responses after intestinal transplantation. About the research overall: Each patient got anti-thymocyte globulin induction, then tacrolimus and steroids for around three years.

TCRdb's table, derived via immunoSEQ multiplex PCR, lists solely in-frame clones and lacks some. The profile shows about 97,000 clones, 90% of them singletons. Germline V CDR1 and CDR2: SGHTA, FQGTGA. Trimming took 0 bases from V and 5 from J; bases not matched to a gene: 5. The CDR3 loop spans 16 amino acids. Study outcomes and limitations: Recipient marrow held GvH clones, some first seen in ileum or blood.

Regarding this clone: Its antigen is still unknown.

This sequence originates from a human patient who received an intestinal transplant, so some T cells may come from the graft donor. The genes are TRBV7-3 and TRBJ2-7, with 12 positions matching TRBD1. This material consisted of PBMCs, taken about 460 days after intestinal transplant. The CDR3 sequence is CASSLTGGQGAHEQYF. CDR3 DNA sequence: TGTGCCAGCAGCTTAACCGGGGGACAGGGGGCCCACGAGCAGTACTTC.